Listed below are T cell receptor beta chains from one sample, sequenced in a study of T-cell memory formation after mild COVID-19. TCRdb re-called the 5' RACE reads with MiXCR, one entry per CDR3 protein. The table includes 450,000 or so distinct CDR3 sequences, approximately 25% detected once. Specimen: PBMCs or a T cell subset sorted from them (not recorded which). The receptors were sampled from an adult woman who had mild COVID-19 (a few samples of this study predate the infection). Cell type and time point are not known. Both conserved end residues are part of each CDR3. A D gene is named only where the DNA matches it firmly. Size tells how often a clone was seen (once, few, many) or the class of an expanded clone, and some rows leave it out.

TRBD1	.	TRBV29-1	TRBJ2-1	CSVDPTGESEQFF	TGCAGCGTTGATCCGACAGGGGAATCTGAGCAGTTCTTC
.	once	TRBV20-1	TRBJ1-1	CSAIRGTEAFF	TGCAGTGCTATCAGAGGGACTGAAGCTTTCTTT
.	.	TRBV2	TRBJ2-1	CARTRGGSYNEQFF	TGTGCCCGCACTCGGGGAGGCTCCTACAATGAGCAGTTCTTC
TRBD1	.	TRBV7-9	TRBJ2-7	CASSQNRGHRPYEQYF	TGTGCCAGCAGCCAAAACAGGGGACACAGACCCTACGAGCAGTACTTC
TRBD1	few	TRBV5-6	TRBJ1-6	CASSPTDRDNSPLHF	TGTGCCAGCAGCCCTACGGACAGGGACAATTCACCCCTCCACTTT
.	.	TRBV7-6	TRBJ1-4	CASSLRAVNEKLFF	TGTGCCAGCAGCTTAAGGGCAGTTAATGAAAAACTGTTTTTT
TRBD2	.	TRBV7-9	TRBJ2-3	CASIFESGGGTDTQYF	TGTGCCAGCATCTTCGAGTCGGGAGGCGGCACAGATACGCAGTATTTT
.	few	TRBV19	TRBJ1-1	CASSGNPTEAFF	TGTGCCAGCTCGGGGAACCCCACTGAAGCTTTCTTT
.	few	TRBV29-1	TRBJ1-2	CSVGPMLGYTF	TGCAGCGTTGGGCCGATGTTAGGCTACACCTTC
.	.	TRBV20-1	TRBJ2-2	CSATPQNTGELFF	TGCAGTGCTACTCCACAGAACACCGGGGAGCTGTTTTTT
.	few	TRBV7-3	TRBJ1-2	CASSLNPGEGYTF	TGTGCCAGCAGCTTAAATCCAGGGGAAGGCTACACCTTC
.	few	TRBV12-3/TRBV12-4	TRBJ2-3	CASSARKFTDTQYF	TGTGCCAGCAGTGCGAGGAAATTCACAGATACGCAGTATTTT
TRBD1	few	TRBV5-1	TRBJ2-2	CASSLSPQGAVMDTGELFF	TGCGCCAGCAGCTTGTCTCCTCAGGGGGCAGTGATGGACACCGGGGAGCTGTTTTTT
.	.	TRBV30	TRBJ1-5	CAWRNKGGGRYNGNQPQHF	TGTGCCTGGAGGAACAAGGGAGGGGGGCGATACAACGGCAATCAGCCCCAGCATTTT
TRBD2	few	TRBV5-1	TRBJ2-2	CASSLEVWLAGSPTGELFF	TGCGCCAGCAGCTTGGAGGTGTGGTTAGCGGGATCACCCACCGGGGAGCTGTTTTTT
.	.	TRBV6-6	TRBJ1-2	CASSYADEGYGYTF	TGTGCCAGCAGTTACGCGGACGAGGGCTATGGCTACACCTTC
.	.	TRBV7-9	TRBJ2-7	CASSLAGEPYEQYF	TGTGCCAGCAGCTTAGCGGGAGAGCCCTACGAGCAGTACTTC
.	few	TRBV12-2	TRBJ2-7	CASRPSTRFSYEQYF	TGTGCAAGTCGCCCATCAACCCGGTTCTCCTACGAGCAGTACTTC
.	few	TRBV29-1	TRBJ1-1	CSVGVRGDTEAFF	TGCAGCGTTGGGGTGCGGGGGGACACTGAAGCTTTCTTT
TRBD1	.	TRBV23-1	TRBJ1-5	CASFQGVQSAQHF	TGCGCCAGCTTCCAGGGGGTGCAATCAGCCCAGCATTTT
TRBD1	many	TRBV25-1	TRBJ1-1	CASSTNRGKAFF	TGTGCCAGCAGTACCAACAGGGGAAAAGCTTTCTTT
TRBD1	.	TRBV10-3	TRBJ2-7	CAISGPGNRGSDTYEQYF	TGTGCCATCAGTGGACCCGGGAACAGGGGATCAGATACCTACGAGCAGTACTTC
.	.	TRBV15	TRBJ2-7	CATSESPGRTYEQYF	TGTGCCACCAGCGAATCACCGGGACGGACCTACGAGCAGTACTTC
TRBD2	.	TRBV7-2	TRBJ2-3	CASSLGPLAGGASTDTQYF	TGTGCCAGCAGCCTAGGGCCCCTAGCGGGGGGCGCTAGCACAGATACGCAGTATTTT
.	.	TRBV18	TRBJ1-2	CASSRNPDRRDSHYGYTF	TGTGCCAGCTCACGCAACCCCGACCGTAGGGACTCTCACTATGGCTACACCTTC
TRBD2	few	TRBV27	TRBJ2-7	CASVAGGNSYEQYF	TGTGCCAGTGTAGCGGGAGGAAATTCCTACGAGCAGTACTTC
.	.	TRBV3-1	TRBJ2-5	CASSREGRVQETQYF	TGTGCCAGCAGCCGAGAGGGCCGAGTCCAAGAGACCCAGTACTTC
.	.	TRBV5-1	TRBJ2-7	CASSLGSYYEQYF	TGCGCCAGCAGCTTGGGGTCGTACTACGAGCAGTACTTC
TRBD2	.	TRBV9	TRBJ2-1	CASSALAGGIGNEQFF	TGTGCCAGCAGCGCCCTAGCGGGGGGGATCGGCAATGAGCAGTTCTTC
.	.	TRBV29-1	TRBJ2-5	CSVEPSTEPRQETQYF	TGCAGCGTTGAGCCCTCTACAGAGCCTAGGCAAGAGACCCAGTACTTC
.	.	TRBV20-1	TRBJ2-7	CSADRQVSYEQYF	TGCAGTGCTGACCGACAGGTATCCTACGAGCAGTACTTC
.	.	TRBV12-3/TRBV12-4	TRBJ2-3	CASTSGISTDTQYF	TGTGCCAGCACCTCCGGGATTAGCACAGATACGCAGTATTTT
TRBD1	.	TRBV15	TRBJ1-1	CATVTGWAGGKYTEAFF	TGTGCCACCGTGACGGGATGGGCAGGGGGCAAGTACACTGAAGCTTTCTTT
TRBD2	few	TRBV6-2/TRBV6-3	TRBJ2-7	CASSHTGLAGSFLPYEQYF	TGTGCCAGCAGTCACACAGGACTAGCGGGGTCATTCCTCCCCTACGAGCAGTACTTC
.	.	TRBV11-2	TRBJ2-2	CASSSLGGSNTGELFF	TGTGCCAGCAGCTCACTTGGGGGTTCGAACACCGGGGAGCTGTTTTTT
TRBD2	few	TRBV10-3	TRBJ2-1	CAISEQGLGNEQFF	TGTGCCATCAGTGAGCAAGGACTAGGGAATGAGCAGTTCTTC
TRBD1	.	TRBV3-1	TRBJ1-1	CASSKGTGMLAAFF	TGTGCCAGCAGCAAAGGGACAGGGATGTTGGCAGCTTTCTTT
.	.	TRBV20-1	TRBJ1-5	CSARDLPGQPQHF	TGCAGTGCTAGAGATCTCCCCGGGCAGCCCCAGCATTTT
.	.	TRBV6-6	TRBJ1-1	CASSPLPGGGSGTEAFF	TGTGCCAGCAGCCCCCTTCCGGGGGGAGGGTCGGGCACTGAAGCTTTCTTT
TRBD2	.	TRBV5-1	TRBJ2-3	CASSPGTSGGTDTQYF	TGCGCCAGCAGCCCGGGGACTAGCGGGGGTACAGATACGCAGTATTTT
.	once	TRBV9	TRBJ2-3	CASSPPDGLDTQYF	TGTGCCAGCAGCCCCCCCGATGGGCTAGATACGCAGTATTTT
TRBD2	few	TRBV24-1	TRBJ2-1	CATSDAPGLATHNEQFF	TGTGCCACCAGTGACGCTCCGGGACTAGCTACCCACAATGAGCAGTTCTTC
TRBD2	many	TRBV12-3/TRBV12-4	TRBJ2-1	CASSPTSGSSYNEQFF	TGTGCCAGCAGTCCTACTAGCGGGAGCTCCTACAATGAGCAGTTCTTC
.	.	TRBV6-5	TRBJ2-7	CASSPGTDTYEQYF	TGTGCCAGCAGTCCGGGGACGGACACCTACGAGCAGTACTTC
TRBD1	.	TRBV5-5	TRBJ1-2	CASSIIPGQDYGYTF	TGTGCCAGCAGCATCATACCGGGACAGGACTATGGCTACACCTTC
TRBD2	many	TRBV7-6	TRBJ2-1	CASSSWLAGGQNEQFF	TGTGCCAGCAGCTCTTGGTTAGCGGGGGGGCAAAATGAGCAGTTCTTC
.	.	TRBV19	TRBJ2-3	CASSMGGRVTDTQYF	TGTGCCAGTAGTATGGGGGGGCGGGTCACAGATACGCAGTATTTT
.	.	TRBV29-1	TRBJ1-2	CSVVDNHYGYTF	TGCAGCGTTGTTGACAACCACTATGGCTACACCTTC
.	.	TRBV4-3	TRBJ2-1	CASSQVGDGTYGARDEQFF	TGCGCCAGCAGCCAAGTGGGGGACGGGACCTACGGTGCCCGCGATGAGCAGTTCTTC
TRBD1	.	TRBV27	TRBJ1-2	CASSNRDRLGYTF	TGTGCCAGCAGTAACCGGGACAGGCTTGGCTACACCTTC
.	.	TRBV11-3	TRBJ2-5	CASSLGDPETQYF	TGTGCCAGCAGCTTAGGGGACCCAGAGACCCAGTACTTC
.	.	TRBV3-1	TRBJ2-3	CASSPLWGLTDTQYF	TGTGCCAGCAGCCCTCTGTGGGGACTCACAGATACGCAGTATTTT
TRBD1	.	TRBV7-6	TRBJ1-1	CASSLEGQGLAEAFF	TGTGCCAGCAGCTTAGAGGGACAGGGTCTAGCTGAAGCTTTCTTT